This entry concerns a single T cell receptor beta chain. Antigen: not known. The data derive from a study of shared clonotypes between healthy human individuals. With 1 base removed from V and 1 base from J, the gap between germline ends came to 13 bases. This CDR3 region has 16 residues. The germline CDR1 and CDR2 sequences are LGHNA and YSLEER. Whole-study results and caveats: Sampling involved blood alone; tissue repertoires likely differ. Clonotypes shared by all four sorted-subset donors had higher generation probabilities than non-shared clonotypes.

CD8 memory fractions consisted of CD45RO+ and CCR7-negative CD45RA+ TemRA cells together. Profiled with immunoSEQ multiplex PCR; TCRdb holds only in-frame clones, not every one. The data show about 690,000 clones, about nine tenths seen once. Sample: memory CD8+ T cells from PBMCs. Subset reported: CD45RO+ cells pooled with CCR7-negative TemRA cells. The chain couples TRBV4-3 to TRBJ1-1; no reliable D call. The receptor comes from a young man in good health. Some clones in this sample may be carry-over from other donors' samples. In DNA, the CDR3 is TGCGCCAGCAGCCAAGCTGCCTCGCTTGAGAACACTGAAGCTTTCTTT. This encodes CASSQAASLENTEAFF.